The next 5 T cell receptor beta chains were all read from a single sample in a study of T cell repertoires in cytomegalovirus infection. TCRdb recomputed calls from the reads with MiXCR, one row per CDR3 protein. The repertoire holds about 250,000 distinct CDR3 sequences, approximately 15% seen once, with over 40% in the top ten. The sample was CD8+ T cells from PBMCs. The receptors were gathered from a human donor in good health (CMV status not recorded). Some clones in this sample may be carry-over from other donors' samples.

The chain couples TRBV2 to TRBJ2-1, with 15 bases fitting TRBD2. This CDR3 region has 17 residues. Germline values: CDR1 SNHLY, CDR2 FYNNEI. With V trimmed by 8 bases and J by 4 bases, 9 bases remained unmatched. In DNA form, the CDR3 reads TGTGCCAGCCTCTTAAGGACTAGCGGGGGGGGATACAATGAGCAGTTCTTC. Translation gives CASLLRTSGGGYNEQFF.

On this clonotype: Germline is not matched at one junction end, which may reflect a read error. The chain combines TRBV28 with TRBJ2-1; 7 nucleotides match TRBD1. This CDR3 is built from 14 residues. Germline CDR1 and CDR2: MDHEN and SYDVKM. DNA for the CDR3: TGTGCCGGCAGTATCACCGGGACAGACAATGAGCAGTTCTTC. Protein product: CAGSITGTDNEQFF.

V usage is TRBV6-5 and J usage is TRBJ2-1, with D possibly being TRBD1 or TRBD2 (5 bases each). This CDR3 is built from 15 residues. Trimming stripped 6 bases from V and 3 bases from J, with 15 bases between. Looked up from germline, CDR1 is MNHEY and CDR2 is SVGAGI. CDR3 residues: CASRIRDANYNEQFF. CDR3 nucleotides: TGTGCCAGCAGGATCCGGGACGCGAACTACAATGAGCAGTTCTTC.

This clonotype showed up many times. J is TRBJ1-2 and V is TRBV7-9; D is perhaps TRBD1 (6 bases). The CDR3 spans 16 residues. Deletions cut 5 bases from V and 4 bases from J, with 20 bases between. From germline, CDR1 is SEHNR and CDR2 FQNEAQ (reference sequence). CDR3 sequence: CASSEQDSPVIYGYTF. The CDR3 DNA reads TGTGCCAGCAGCGAACAGGACAGCCCAGTTATCTATGGCTACACCTTC.

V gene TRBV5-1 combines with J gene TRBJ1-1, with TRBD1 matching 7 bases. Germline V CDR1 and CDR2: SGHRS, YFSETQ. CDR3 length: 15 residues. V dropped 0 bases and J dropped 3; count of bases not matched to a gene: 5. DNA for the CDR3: TGCGCCAGCAGCTTGGAGACAGGGAGGGACACTGAAGCTTTCTTT. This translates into CASSLETGRDTEAFF.